Described below is a single T cell receptor (beta chain) sequence and its context. This clone's antigen is unknown. No base-level quality is on record; no much larger clone is a single base apart. The study tested focal radiation therapy combined with CTLA-4 blockade (ipilimumab) in patients with chemo-refractory metastatic non-small-cell lung cancer. The data stem from a study of radiotherapy plus CTLA-4 blockade in lung cancer (dated by TCRdb to the late 2010s). About the investigation overall: Objective responses were observed in approximately 19% of enrolled patients, and disease control was achieved in roughly 30%.

What the authors observed across the whole study: Early dynamic changes in blood T cell clones, together with increased serum interferon-beta after radiation, were reported as the strongest predictors of response. After treatment with radiotherapy and ipilimumab, TCR clones that came from tumors expanded in the peripheral blood.

Preparation of the library involved the immunoSEQ multiplex PCR assay. Here the immuneACCESS table is served through TCRdb, limited to in-frame sequences with V and J called. Missing clones are a known gap in these copies; in checked studies unresolved V genes cover under half, and the rest lacks a known reason. In this sample the table shows 95,000 to 150,000 clones, more than 80% of which occur a single time. The ten largest clonotypes hold approximately 7% of the sample. V drops 1 base and J drops 9 bases, leaving 16 bases in between. CDR1 and CDR2 (SGHRS, YFSETQ) derive from the germline V gene. The CDR3 sequence holds 15 residues, the cysteine and phenylalanine included. Only the CDR3 portion is preserved as DNA: 45 bases, with reading frame beginning at the first base.

The sequence derives from a human donor with non-small cell lung cancer that progressed on radiotherapy plus ipilimumab. Here the sequenced sample was peripheral blood, taken from a patient treated with radiotherapy plus ipilimumab. The chain employs TRBV5-1 and TRBJ2-2, with the D gene uncertain. The nucleotide sequence reads TGCGCCAGCAGCTTGTTCCAGCAAGGAGACCGGGAGCTGTTTTTT. This encodes CASSLFQQGDRELFF.